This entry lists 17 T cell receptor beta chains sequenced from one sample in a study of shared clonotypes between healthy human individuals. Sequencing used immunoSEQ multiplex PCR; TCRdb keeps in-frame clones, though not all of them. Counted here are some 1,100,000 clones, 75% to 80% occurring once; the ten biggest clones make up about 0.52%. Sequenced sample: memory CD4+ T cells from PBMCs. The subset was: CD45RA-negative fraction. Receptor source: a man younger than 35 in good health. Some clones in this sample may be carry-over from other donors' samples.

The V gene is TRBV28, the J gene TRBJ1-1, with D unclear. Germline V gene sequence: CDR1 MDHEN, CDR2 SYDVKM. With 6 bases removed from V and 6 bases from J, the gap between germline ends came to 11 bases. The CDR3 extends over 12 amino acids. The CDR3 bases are TGTGCCAGCAGACTTCGGTGGGCTGAAGCTTTCTTT. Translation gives CASRLRWAEAFF.

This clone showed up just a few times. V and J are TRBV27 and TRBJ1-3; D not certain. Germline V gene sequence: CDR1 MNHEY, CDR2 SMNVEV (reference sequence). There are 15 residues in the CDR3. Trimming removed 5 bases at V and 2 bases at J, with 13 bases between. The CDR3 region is CASSPMAFAGNTIYF. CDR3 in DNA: TGTGCCAGCAGTCCGATGGCATTCGCTGGAAACACCATATATTTT.

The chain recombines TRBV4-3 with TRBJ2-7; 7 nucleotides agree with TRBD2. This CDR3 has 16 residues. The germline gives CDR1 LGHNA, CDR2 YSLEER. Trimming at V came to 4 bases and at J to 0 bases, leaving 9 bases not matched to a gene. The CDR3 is CASSPRVAGDSYEQYF. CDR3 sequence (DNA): TGCGCCAGCAGCCCCCGGGTAGCGGGCGACTCCTACGAGCAGTACTTC.

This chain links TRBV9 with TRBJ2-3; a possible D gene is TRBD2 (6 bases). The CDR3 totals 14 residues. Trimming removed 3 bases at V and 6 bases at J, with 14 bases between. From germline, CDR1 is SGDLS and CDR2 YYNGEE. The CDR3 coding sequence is TGTGCCAGCAGCGAGGCTAGCGCGGCGGATACGCAGTATTTT. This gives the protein CASSEASAADTQYF.

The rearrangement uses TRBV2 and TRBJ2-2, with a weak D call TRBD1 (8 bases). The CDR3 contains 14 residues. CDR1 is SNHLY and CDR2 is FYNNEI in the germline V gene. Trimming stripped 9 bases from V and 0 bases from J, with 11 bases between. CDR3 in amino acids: CARAGQANTGELFF. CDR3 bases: TGTGCCAGAGCGGGACAGGCGAACACCGGGGAGCTGTTTTTT.

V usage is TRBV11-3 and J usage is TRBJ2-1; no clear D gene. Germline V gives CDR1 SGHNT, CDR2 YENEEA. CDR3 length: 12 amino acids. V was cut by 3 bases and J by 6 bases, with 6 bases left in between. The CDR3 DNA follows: TGTGCCAGCAGCTTGACCAGCAATGAGCAGTTCTTC. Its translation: CASSLTSNEQFF. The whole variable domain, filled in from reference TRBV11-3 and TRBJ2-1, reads EAGVVQSPRYKIIEKKQPVAFWCNPISGHNTLYWYLQNLGQGPELLIRYENEEAVDDSQLPKDRFSAERLKGVDSTLKIQPAELGDSAVYLCASSLTSNEQFFGPGTRLTVL.

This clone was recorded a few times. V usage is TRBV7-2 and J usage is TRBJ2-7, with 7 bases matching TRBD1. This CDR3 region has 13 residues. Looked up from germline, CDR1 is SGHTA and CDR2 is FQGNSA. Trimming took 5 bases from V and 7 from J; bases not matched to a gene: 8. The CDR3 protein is CASSPRQGQEQYF. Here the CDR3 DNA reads TGTGCCAGCAGCCCCCGACAGGGTCAAGAGCAGTACTTC. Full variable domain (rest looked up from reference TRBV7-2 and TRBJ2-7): GAGVSQSPSNKVTEKGKDVELRCDPISGHTALYWYRQSLGQGLEFLIYFQGNSAPDKSGLPSDRFSAERTGGSVSTLTIQRTQQEDSAVYLCASSPRQGQEQYFGPGTRLTVT.

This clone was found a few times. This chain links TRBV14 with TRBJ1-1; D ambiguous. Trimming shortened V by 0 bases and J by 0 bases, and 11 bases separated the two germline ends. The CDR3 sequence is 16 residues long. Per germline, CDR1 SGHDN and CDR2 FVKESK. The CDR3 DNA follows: TGTGCCAGCAGCCAAGACTGGGGAAACATGAACACTGAAGCTTTCTTT. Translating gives CASSQDWGNMNTEAFF.

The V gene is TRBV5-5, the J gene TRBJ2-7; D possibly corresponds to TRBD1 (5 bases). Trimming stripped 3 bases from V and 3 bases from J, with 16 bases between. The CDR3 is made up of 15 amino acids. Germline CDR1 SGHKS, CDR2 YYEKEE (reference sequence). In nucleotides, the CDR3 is TGTGCCAGCAGCTCGCGTGGCCAGGGATTCTACGAGCAGTACTTC. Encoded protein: CASSSRGQGFYEQYF. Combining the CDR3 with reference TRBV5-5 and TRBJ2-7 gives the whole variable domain DAGVTQSPTHLIKTRGQQVTLRCSPISGHKSVSWYQQVLGQGPQFIFQYYEKEERGRGNFPDRFSARQFPNYSSELNVNALLLGDSALYLCASSSRGQGFYEQYFGPGTRLTVT.

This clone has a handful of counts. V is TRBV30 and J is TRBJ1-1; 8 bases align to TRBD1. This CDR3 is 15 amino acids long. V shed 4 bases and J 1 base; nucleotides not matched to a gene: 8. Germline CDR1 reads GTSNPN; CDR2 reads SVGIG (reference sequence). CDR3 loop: CAWNRGSRANTEAFF. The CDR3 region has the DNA TGTGCCTGGAACAGGGGGTCTCGGGCGAACACTGAAGCTTTCTTT.

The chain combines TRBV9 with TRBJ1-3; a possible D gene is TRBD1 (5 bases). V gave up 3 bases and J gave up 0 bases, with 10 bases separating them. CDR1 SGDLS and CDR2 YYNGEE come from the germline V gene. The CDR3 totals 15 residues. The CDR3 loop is CASSAGLNSGNTIYF. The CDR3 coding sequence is TGTGCCAGCAGCGCGGGACTGAACTCTGGAAACACCATATATTTT.

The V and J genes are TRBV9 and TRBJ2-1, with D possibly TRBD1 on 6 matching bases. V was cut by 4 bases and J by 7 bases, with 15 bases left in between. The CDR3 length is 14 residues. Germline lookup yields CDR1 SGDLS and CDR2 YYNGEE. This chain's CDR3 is CASSSNRVVNEQFF. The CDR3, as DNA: TGTGCCAGCAGCTCAAACAGGGTTGTGAATGAGCAGTTCTTC.

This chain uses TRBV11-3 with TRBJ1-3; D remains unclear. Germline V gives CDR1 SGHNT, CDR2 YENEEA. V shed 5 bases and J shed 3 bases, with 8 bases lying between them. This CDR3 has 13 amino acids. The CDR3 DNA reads TGTGCCAGCAGCCACAACTTTGGAAACACCATATATTTT. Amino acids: CASSHNFGNTIYF.

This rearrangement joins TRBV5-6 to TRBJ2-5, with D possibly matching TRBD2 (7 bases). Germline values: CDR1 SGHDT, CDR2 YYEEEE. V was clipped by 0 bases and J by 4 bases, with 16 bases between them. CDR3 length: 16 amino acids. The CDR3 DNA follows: TGTGCCAGCAGCTTGGTCCGGGGGCCTAGCGGAGAGACCCAGTACTTC. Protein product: CASSLVRGPSGETQYF.

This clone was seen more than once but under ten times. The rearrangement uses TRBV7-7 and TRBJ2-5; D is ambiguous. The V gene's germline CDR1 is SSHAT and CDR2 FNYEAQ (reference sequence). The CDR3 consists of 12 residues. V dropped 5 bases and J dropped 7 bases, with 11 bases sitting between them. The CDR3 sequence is CASSVRNGTQYF. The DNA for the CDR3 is TGTGCCAGCAGCGTACGGAATGGGACCCAGTACTTC.

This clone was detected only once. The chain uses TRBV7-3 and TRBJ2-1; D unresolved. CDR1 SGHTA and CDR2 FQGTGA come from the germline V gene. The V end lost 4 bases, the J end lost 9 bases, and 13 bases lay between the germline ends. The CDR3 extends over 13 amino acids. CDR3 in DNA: TGTGCCAGCAGCTCAAGCTTGAATGGTGAGCAGTTCTTC. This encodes CASSSSLNGEQFF. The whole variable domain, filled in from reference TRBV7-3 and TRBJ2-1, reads GAGVSQTPSNKVTEKGKYVELRCDPISGHTALYWYRQSLGQGPEFLIYFQGTGAADDSGLPNDRFFAVRPEGSVSTLKIQRTERGDSAVYLCASSSSLNGEQFFGPGTRLTVL.

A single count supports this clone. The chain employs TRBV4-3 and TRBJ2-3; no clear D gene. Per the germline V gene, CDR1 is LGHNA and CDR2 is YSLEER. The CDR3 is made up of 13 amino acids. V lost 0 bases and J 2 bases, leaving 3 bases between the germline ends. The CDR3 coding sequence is TGCGCCAGCAGCCAAGAGCTCACAGATACGCAGTATTTT. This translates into CASSQELTDTQYF.